This T cell receptor (beta chain) was documented in a study of T cells in Graves' hyperthyroidism and ophthalmopathy. Findings of the study overall: Researchers report that a 13 V-J model separated ophthalmopathy from stable hyperthyroidism.

This clonotype was counted ten times or more. What it recognizes is unknown. RNA transcripts provided the source from which TCR beta CDR3 regions were amplified. TCR CDR3 regions were first amplified by RT-PCR with HTBI primers. TCRdb re-analysed the multiplex PCR reads in MiXCR, keeping a single row per CDR3 protein. The sample lists hundreds of thousands of distinct CDR3 sequences, 15% to 18% occurring once. Diagnoses were made from clinical symptoms, serum measures (thyroxine and TRAb), thyroid ultrasound and orbital computed tomography. Germline V gene data show CDR1 as SGHRS and CDR2 as YFSETQ. This CDR3 has 14 residues. The V gene end was trimmed by 4 bases and the J gene end by 3 bases; junction bases not matched to a gene: 5.

The sample was blood. The genes are TRBV5-1 and TRBJ2-7, with TRBD2 identical over 9 bases. The TCR sequence derives from a woman between 18 and 29 years old with Graves' hyperthyroidism. The CDR3 reads CASSKAGGGYEQYF. The CDR3 DNA follows: TGCGCCAGCAGCAAAGCGGGGGGCGGCTACGAGCAGTACTTC.